What follows is one T cell receptor beta chain and its context. The antigen is not known. Sample-barcoded 5' priming and a J-beta primer mix drove a second PCR of about 7 to 11 cycles. Unique molecular identifiers of 12 random nucleotides labeled each cDNA. TCRdb re-analysed the 5' RACE reads in MiXCR, keeping a single row per CDR3 protein. The sample has about 780,000 distinct CDR3 sequences, 60% to 80% seen once; the top ten hold about 30%. These data come from a study of blood T cells in healthy people across ages. Study-wide points: Strongly correlated with naive T cell percentage was TCR beta diversity. In older individuals, TCR beta diversity per million T cells was lower, falling roughly linearly with age.

This receptor was obtained from a man aged 25 to 45 in good health. The specimen sequenced was blood.

The CDR3 DNA reads TGCAGTGCTCCGGACAGGGCCCTGCCGAACACTGAAGCTTTCTTT. This codes for CSAPDRALPNTEAFF. The chain employs TRBV20-1 and TRBJ1-1; 8 bases align to TRBD1. After removal of 5 bases from V and 1 base from J, the junction contained 9 bases not matched to a gene. The CDR3 totals 15 residues. The germline V gene encodes CDR1 DFQATT and CDR2 SNEGSKA (reference sequence).